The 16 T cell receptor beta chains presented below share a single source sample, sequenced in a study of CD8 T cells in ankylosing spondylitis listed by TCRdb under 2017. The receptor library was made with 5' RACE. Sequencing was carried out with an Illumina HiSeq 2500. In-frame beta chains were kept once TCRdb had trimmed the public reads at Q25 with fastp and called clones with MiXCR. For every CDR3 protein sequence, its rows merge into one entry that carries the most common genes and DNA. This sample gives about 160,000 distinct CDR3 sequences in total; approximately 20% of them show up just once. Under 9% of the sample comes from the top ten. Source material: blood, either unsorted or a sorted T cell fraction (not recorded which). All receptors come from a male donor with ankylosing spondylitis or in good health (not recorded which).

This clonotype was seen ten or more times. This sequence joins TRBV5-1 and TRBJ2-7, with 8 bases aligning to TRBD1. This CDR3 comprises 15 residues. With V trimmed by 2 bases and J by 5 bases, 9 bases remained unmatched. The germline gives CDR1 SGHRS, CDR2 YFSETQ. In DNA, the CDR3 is TGCGCCAGCAGCTTAGGCGGACAGGGTATCGACGAGCAGTACTTC. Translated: CASSLGGQGIDEQYF.

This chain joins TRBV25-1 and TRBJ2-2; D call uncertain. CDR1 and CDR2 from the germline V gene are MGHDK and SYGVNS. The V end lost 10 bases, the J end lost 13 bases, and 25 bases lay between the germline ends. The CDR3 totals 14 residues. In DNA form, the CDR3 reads TGTGCCATGGGCCCCGCGATCCTCACCTGGGCGCTGTTTTTT. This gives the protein CAMGPAILTWALFF.

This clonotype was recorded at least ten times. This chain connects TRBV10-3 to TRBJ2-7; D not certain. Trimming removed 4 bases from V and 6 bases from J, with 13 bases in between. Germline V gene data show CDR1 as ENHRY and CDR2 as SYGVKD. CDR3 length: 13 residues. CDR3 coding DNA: TGTGCCATCAGTGGAGGCGGCAGTGGCGAGCAGTACTTC. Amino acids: CAISGGGSGEQYF.

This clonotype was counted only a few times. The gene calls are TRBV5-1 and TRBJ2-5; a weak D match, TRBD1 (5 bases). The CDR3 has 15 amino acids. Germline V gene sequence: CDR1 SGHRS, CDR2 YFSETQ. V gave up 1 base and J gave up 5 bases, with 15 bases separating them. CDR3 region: CASSLTSGAVETQYF. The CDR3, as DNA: TGCGCCAGCAGCTTGACAAGTGGGGCTGTGGAGACCCAGTACTTC.

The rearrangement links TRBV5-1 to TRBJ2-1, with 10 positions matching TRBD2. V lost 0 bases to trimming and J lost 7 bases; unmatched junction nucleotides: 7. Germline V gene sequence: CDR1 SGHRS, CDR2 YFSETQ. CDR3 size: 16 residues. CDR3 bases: TGCGCCAGCAGCTTGGTGTCTAGCGGGAGAACGAATGAGCAGTTCTTC. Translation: CASSLVSSGRTNEQFF.

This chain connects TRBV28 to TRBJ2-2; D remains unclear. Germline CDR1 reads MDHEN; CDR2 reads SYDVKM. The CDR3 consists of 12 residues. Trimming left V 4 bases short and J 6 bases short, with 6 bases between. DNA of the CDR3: TGTGCCAGCAGTTCGCTCCCCGGGGAGCTGTTTTTT. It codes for CASSSLPGELFF.

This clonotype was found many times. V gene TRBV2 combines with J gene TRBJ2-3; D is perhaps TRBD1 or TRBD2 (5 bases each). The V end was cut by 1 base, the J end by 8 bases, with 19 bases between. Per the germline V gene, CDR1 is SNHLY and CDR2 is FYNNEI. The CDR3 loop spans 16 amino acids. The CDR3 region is CASSEGDPLGGGTQYF. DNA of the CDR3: TGTGCCAGCAGTGAAGGGGACCCCCTGGGTGGGGGTACGCAGTATTTT.

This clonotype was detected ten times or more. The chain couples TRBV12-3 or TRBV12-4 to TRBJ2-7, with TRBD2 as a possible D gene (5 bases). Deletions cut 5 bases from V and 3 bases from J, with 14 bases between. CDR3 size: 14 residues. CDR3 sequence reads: CASSMAGPVYEQYF. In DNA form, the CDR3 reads TGTGCCAGCAGTATGGCGGGCCCGGTCTACGAGCAGTACTTC.

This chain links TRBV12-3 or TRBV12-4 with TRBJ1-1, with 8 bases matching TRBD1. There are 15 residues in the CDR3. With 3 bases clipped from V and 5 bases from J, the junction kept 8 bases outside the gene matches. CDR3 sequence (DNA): TGTGCCAGCAGTTTCAAAAACAGGGGGATGACTGAAGCTTTCTTT. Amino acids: CASSFKNRGMTEAFF.

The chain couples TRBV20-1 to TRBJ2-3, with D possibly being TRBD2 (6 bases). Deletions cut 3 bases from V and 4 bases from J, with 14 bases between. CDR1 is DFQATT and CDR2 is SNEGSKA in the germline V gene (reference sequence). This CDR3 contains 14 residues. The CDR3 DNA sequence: TGCAGTGCTAGTGGACTAAAAGGGGCAGATACGCAGTATTTT. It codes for CSASGLKGADTQYF.

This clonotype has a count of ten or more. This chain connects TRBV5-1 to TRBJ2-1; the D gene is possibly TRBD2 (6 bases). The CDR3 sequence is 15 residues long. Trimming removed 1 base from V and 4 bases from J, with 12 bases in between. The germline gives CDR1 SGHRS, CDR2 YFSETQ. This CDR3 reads CASSLSQRVYNEQFF. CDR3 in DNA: TGCGCCAGCAGCTTGTCCCAGCGGGTGTACAATGAGCAGTTCTTC.

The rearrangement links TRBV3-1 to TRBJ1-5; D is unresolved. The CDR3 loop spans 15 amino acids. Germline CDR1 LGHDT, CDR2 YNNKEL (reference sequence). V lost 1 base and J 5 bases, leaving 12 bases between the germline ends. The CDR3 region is CASSQVSGSDQPQHF. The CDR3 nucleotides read TGTGCCAGCAGCCAAGTTTCGGGATCGGATCAGCCCCAGCATTTT.

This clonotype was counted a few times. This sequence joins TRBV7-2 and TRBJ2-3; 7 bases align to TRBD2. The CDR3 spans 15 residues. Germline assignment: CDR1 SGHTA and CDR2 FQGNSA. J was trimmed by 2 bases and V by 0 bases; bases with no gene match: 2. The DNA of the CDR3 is TGTGCCAGCAGCTTAGCGGGAGGGAACACAGATACGCAGTATTTT. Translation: CASSLAGGNTDTQYF.

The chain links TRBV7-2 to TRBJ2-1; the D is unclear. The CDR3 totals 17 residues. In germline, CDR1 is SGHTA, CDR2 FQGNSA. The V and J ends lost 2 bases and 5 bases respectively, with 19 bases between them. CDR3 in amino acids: CASSLQELGISHNEQFF. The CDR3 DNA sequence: TGTGCCAGCAGCTTACAGGAATTGGGTATATCCCACAATGAGCAGTTCTTC.

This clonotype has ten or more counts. The CDR3 DNA reads TGCAGTGCCAGGCCAGGGAGCAACACTGAAGCTTTCTTT. Translated, it gives CSARPGSNTEAFF. The chain couples TRBV20-1 to TRBJ1-1, with D tentatively TRBD1 (5 bases). CDR3 length: 13 residues. Trimming removed 6 bases from V and 2 bases from J, with 13 bases in between. The germline gives CDR1 DFQATT, CDR2 SNEGSKA (reference sequence).

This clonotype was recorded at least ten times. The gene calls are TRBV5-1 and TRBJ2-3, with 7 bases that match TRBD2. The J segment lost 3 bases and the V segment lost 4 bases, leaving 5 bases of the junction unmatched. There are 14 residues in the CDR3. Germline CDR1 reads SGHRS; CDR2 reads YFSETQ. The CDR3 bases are TGCGCCAGCAGCCCCGAGCGGGGTACAGATACGCAGTATTTT. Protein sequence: CASSPERGTDTQYF. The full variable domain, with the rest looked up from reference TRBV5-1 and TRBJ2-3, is KAGVTQTPRYLIKTRGQQVTLSCSPISGHRSVSWYQQTPGQGLQFLFEYFSETQRNKGNFPGRFSGRQFSNSRSEMNVSTLELGDSALYLCASSPERGTDTQYFGPGTRLTVL.